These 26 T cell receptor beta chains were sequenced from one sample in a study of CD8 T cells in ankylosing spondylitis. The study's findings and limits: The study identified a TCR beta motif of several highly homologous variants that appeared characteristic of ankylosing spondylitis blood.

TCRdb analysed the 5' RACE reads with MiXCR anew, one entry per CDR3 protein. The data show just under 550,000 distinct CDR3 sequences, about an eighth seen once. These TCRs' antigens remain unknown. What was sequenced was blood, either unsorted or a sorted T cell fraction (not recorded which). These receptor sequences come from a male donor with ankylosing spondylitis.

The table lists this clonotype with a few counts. In nucleotides, the CDR3 is TGTGCTAGTGGTTTATTGGACTACGGCTACAATGAGCAGTTCTTC. Encoded protein: CASGLLDYGYNEQFF. This rearrangement joins TRBV12-5 to TRBJ2-1; D may be TRBD2 (6 bases). Germline V gene sequence: CDR1 LGHNT, CDR2 FRNRAP. V lost 3 bases to trimming and J lost 3 bases, with 12 bases between them. The CDR3 is 15 residues long. Supplemented by reference TRBV12-5 and TRBJ2-1, the full variable domain reads DARVTQTPRHKVTEMGQEVTMRCQPILGHNTVFWYRQTMMQGLELLAYFRNRAPLDDSGMPKDRFSAEMPDATLATLKIQPSEPRDSAVYFCASGLLDYGYNEQFFGPGTRLTVL.

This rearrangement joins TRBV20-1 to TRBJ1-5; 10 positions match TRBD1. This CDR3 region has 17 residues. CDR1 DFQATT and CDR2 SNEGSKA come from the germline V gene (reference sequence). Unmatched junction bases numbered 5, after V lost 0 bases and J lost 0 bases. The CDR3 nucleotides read TGCAGTGCTAGAGAGACAGGGGGCGCGTATAGCAATCAGCCCCAGCATTTT. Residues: CSARETGGAYSNQPQHF.

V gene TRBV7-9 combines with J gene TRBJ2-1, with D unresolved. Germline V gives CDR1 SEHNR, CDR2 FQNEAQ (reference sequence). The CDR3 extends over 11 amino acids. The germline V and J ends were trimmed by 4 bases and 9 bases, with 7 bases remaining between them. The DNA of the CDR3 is TGTGCCAGCAGCTCCCACACTGAGCAGTTCTTC. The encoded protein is CASSSHTEQFF. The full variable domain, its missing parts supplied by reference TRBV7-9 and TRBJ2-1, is DTGVSQNPRHKITKRGQNVTFRCDPISEHNRLYWYRQTLGQGPEFLTYFQNEAQLEKSRLLSDRFSAERPKGSFSTLEIQRTEQGDSAMYLCASSSHTEQFFGPGTRLTVL.

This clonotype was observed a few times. CDR3 DNA sequence: TGCGCCAGCGGGGATTCTCCTGACATTCAGTACTTC. Translation: CASGDSPDIQYF. The V gene is TRBV5-1, the J gene TRBJ2-4; no definite D call. The germline gives CDR1 SGHRS, CDR2 YFSETQ. V lost 7 bases to trimming and J lost 8 bases, with 13 bases between them. The CDR3 extends over 12 amino acids. Full variable domain (missing parts from reference TRBV5-1 and TRBJ2-4): KAGVTQTPRYLIKTRGQQVTLSCSPISGHRSVSWYQQTPGQGLQFLFEYFSETQRNKGNFPGRFSGRQFSNSRSEMNVSTLELGDSALYLCASGDSPDIQYFGAGTRLSVL.

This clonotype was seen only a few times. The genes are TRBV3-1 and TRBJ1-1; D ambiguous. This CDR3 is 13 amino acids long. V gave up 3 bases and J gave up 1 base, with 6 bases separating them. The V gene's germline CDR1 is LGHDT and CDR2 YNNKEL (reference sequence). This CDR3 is CASSQTSNTEAFF. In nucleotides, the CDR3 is TGTGCCAGCAGCCAGACCTCGAACACTGAAGCTTTCTTT.

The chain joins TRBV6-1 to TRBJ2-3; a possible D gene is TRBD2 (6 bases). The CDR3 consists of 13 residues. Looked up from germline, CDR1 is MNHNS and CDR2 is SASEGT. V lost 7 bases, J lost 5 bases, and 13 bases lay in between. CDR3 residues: CASKGTWEDTQYF. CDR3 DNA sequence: TGTGCCAGCAAAGGGACTTGGGAAGATACGCAGTATTTT.

Here the CDR3 reads CASSLWGGKNIQYF. The CDR3 DNA follows: TGTGCCAGCAGTTTATGGGGAGGCAAAAACATTCAGTACTTC. This chain joins TRBV12-3 or TRBV12-4 and TRBJ2-4; D might be TRBD2 (6 bases). The CDR3 consists of 14 residues. The V end lost 2 bases, the J end lost 3 bases, and 8 bases lay between the germline ends.

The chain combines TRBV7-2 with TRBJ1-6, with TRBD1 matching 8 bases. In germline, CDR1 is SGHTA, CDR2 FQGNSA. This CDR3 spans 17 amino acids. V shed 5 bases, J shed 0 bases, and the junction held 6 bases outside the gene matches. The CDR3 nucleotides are TGTGCCAGCAGCCCCCGACAGGGGAGCTCCTATAATTCACCCCTCCACTTT. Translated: CASSPRQGSSYNSPLHF.

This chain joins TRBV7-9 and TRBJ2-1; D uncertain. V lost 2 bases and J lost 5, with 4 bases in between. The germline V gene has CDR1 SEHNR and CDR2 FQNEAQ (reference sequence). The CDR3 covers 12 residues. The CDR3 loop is CASSLSHNEQFF. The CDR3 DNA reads TGTGCCAGCAGCTTAAGCCACAATGAGCAGTTCTTC.

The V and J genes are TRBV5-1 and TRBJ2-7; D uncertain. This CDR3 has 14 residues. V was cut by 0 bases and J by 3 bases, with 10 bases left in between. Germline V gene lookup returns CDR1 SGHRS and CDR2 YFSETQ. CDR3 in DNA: TGCGCCAGCAGCTTGGCCCCCGTAGACTACGAGCAGTACTTC. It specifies CASSLAPVDYEQYF.

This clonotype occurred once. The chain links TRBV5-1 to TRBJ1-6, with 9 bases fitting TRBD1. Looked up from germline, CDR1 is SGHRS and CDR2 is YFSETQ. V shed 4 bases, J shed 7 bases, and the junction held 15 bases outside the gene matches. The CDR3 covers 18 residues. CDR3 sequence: CASSPSPGQGNRNSPLHF. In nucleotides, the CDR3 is TGCGCCAGCAGCCCCTCCCCGGGACAGGGTAATAGAAATTCACCCCTCCACTTT. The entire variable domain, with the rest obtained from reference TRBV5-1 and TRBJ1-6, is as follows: KAGVTQTPRYLIKTRGQQVTLSCSPISGHRSVSWYQQTPGQGLQFLFEYFSETQRNKGNFPGRFSGRQFSNSRSEMNVSTLELGDSALYLCASSPSPGQGNRNSPLHFGNGTRLTVT.

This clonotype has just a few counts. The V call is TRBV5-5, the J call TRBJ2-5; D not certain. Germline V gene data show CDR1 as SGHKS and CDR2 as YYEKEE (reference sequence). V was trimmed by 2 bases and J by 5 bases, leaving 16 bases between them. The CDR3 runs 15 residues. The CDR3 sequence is CASSFVGARLETQYF. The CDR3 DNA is TGTGCCAGCAGCTTCGTTGGTGCTAGGTTGGAGACCCAGTACTTC.

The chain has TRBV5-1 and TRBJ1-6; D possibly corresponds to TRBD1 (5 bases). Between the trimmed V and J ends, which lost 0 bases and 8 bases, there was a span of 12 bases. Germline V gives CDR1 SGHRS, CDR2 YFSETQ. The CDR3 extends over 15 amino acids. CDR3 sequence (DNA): TGCGCCAGCAGCTTGGCCCGACAGTGGGATTCACCCCTCCACTTT. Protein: CASSLARQWDSPLHF.

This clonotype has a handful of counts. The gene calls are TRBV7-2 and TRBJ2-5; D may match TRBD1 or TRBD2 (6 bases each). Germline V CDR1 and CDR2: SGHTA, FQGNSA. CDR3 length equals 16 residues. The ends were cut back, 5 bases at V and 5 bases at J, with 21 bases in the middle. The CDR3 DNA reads TGTGCCAGCAGCGCCGAAATTGGGGGGCGCTTTGAGACCCAGTACTTC. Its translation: CASSAEIGGRFETQYF.

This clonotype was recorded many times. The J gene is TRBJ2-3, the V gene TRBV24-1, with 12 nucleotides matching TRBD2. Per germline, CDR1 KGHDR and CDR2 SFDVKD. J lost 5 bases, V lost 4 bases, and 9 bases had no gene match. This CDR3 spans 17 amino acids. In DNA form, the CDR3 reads TGTGCCACCAGTGACCCCTCGACTAGCGGGAGACAAGATACGCAGTATTTT. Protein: CATSDPSTSGRQDTQYF.

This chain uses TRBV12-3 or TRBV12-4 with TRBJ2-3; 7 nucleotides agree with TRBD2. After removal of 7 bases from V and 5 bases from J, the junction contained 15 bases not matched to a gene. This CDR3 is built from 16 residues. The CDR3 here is CASTPRGWREQDTQYF. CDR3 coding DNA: TGTGCCAGCACCCCTAGAGGGTGGCGGGAGCAAGATACGCAGTATTTT.

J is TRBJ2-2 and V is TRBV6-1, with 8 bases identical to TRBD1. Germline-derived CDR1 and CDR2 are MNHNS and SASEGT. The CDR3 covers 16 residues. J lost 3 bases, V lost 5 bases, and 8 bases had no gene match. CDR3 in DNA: TGTGCCAGCAGTAAAGACAGGGGTAGAGACACCGGGGAGCTGTTTTTT. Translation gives CASSKDRGRDTGELFF.

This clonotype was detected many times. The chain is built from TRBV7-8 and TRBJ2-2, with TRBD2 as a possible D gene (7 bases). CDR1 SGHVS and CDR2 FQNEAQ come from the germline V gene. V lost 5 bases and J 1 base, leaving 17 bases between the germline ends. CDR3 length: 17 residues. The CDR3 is CASSPPGGGWNTGELFF. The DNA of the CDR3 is TGTGCCAGCAGCCCCCCGGGGGGCGGGTGGAACACCGGGGAGCTGTTTTTT.

The CDR3 reads CASSLQGGTGYEQYF. The CDR3 coding sequence is TGTGCCAGCAGCTTGCAAGGGGGGACAGGCTATGAGCAGTACTTC. The gene calls are TRBV5-5 and TRBJ2-7, with TRBD1 matching 8 bases. Trimming cost V 1 base and J 7 bases; bases outside gene matches: 10. The length of the CDR3 is 15 residues. Germline loops: CDR1 SGHKS, CDR2 YYEKEE (reference sequence).

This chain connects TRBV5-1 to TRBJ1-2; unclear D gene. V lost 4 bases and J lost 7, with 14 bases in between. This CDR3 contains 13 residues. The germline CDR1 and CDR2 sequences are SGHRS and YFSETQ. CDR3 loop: CASSRQSLGGYTF. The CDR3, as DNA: TGCGCCAGCAGCCGCCAGAGTCTTGGTGGCTACACCTTC.

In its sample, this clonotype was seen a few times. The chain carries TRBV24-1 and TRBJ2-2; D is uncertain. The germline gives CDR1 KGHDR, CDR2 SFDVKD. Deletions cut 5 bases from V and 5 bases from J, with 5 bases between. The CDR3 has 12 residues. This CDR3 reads CATSASTGELFF. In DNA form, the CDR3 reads TGTGCCACCAGTGCTTCTACCGGGGAGCTGTTTTTT.

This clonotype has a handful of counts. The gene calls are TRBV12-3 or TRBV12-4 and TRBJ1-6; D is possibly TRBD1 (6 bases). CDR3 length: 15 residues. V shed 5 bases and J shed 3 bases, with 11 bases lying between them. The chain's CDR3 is CASSPQGLYNSPLHF. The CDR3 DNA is TGTGCCAGCAGTCCACAGGGACTCTATAATTCACCCCTCCACTTT.

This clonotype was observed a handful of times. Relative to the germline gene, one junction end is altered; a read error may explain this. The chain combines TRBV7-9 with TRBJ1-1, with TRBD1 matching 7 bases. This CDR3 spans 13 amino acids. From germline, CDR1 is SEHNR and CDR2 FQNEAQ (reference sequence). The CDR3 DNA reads TGTGCCAGCACCGGAGGGGGCCACCGAGAACCCCTCTTT. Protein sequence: CASTGGGHREPLF.

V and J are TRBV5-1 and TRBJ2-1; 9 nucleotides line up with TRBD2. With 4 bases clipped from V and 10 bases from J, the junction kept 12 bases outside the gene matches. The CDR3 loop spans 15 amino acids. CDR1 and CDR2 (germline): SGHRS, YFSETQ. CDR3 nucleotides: TGCGCCAGCAGCCTCAATCTAGCGGGGCGTGGCGAGCAGTTCTTC. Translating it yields CASSLNLAGRGEQFF.

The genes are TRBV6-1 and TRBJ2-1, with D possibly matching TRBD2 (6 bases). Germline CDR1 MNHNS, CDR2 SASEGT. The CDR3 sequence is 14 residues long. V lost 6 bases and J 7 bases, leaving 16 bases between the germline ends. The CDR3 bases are TGTGCCAGCAGGCCGGGAGTGGGCTTAAATGAGCAGTTCTTC. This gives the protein CASRPGVGLNEQFF.

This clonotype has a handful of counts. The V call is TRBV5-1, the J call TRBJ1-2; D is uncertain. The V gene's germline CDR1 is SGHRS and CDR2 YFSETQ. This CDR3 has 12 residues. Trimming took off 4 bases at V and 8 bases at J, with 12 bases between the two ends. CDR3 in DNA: TGCGCCAGCAGCGCCACCTTGGGGGGCTACACCTTC. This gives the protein CASSATLGGYTF. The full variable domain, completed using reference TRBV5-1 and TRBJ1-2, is KAGVTQTPRYLIKTRGQQVTLSCSPISGHRSVSWYQQTPGQGLQFLFEYFSETQRNKGNFPGRFSGRQFSNSRSEMNVSTLELGDSALYLCASSATLGGYTFGSGTRLTVV.